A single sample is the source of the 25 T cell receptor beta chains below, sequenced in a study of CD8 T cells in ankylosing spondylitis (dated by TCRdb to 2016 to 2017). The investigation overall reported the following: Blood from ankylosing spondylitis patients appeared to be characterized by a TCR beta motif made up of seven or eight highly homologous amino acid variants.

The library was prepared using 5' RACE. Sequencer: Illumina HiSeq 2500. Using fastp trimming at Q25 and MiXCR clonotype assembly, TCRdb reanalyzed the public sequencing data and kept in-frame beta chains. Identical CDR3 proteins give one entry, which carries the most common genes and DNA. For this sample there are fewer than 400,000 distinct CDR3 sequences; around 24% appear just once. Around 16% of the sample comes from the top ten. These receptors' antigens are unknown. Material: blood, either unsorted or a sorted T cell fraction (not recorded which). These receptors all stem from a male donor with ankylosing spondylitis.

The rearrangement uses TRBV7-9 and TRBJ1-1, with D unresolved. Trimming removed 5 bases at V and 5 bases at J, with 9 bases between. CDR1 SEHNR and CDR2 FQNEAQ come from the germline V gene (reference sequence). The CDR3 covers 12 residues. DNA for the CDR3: TGTGCCAGCAGCCGCACCCTAACTGAAGCTTTCTTT. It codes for CASSRTLTEAFF.

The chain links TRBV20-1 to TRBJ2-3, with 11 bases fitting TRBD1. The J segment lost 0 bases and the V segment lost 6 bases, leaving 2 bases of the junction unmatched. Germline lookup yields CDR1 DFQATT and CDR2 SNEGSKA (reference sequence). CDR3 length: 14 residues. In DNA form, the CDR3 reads TGCAGTGCGGACAGGGGGCGTAGCACAGATACGCAGTATTTT. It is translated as CSADRGRSTDTQYF.

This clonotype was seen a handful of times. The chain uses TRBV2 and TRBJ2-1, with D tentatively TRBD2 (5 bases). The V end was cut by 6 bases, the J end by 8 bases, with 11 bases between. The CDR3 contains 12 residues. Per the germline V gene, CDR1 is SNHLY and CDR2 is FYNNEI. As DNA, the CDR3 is TGTGCCAGCAGGCGGGTAAGGGATGAGCAGTTCTTC. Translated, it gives CASRRVRDEQFF.

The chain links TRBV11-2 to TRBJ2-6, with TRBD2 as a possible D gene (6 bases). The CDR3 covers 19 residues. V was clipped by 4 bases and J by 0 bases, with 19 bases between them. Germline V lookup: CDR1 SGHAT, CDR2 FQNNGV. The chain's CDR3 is CASSSRMRGGSSGANVLTF. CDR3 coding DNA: TGTGCCAGCAGCTCCCGTATGAGGGGAGGCTCCTCTGGGGCCAACGTCCTGACTTTC.

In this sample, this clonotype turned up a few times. The CDR3 bases are TGCAGTGCCCAACAGTTCAGGGTCGATGAGCAGTTCTTC. Protein product: CSAQQFRVDEQFF. The genes are TRBV20-1 and TRBJ2-1; D possibly corresponds to TRBD1 (5 bases). From germline, CDR1 is DFQATT and CDR2 SNEGSKA (reference sequence). With 6 bases removed from V and 8 bases from J, the gap between germline ends came to 17 bases. The CDR3 length is 13 residues.

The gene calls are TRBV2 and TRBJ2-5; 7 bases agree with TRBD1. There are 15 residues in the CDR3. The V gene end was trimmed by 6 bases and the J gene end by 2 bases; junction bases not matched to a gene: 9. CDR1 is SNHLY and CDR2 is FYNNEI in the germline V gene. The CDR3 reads CASRISTGAQETQYF. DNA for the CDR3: TGTGCCAGCAGGATCAGCACAGGGGCGCAAGAGACCCAGTACTTC.

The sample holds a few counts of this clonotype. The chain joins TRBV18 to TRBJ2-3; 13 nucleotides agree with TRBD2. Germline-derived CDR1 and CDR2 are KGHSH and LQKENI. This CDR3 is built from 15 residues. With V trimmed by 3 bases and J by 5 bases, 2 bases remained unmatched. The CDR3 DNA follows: TGTGCCAGCTCACCTAGGACTAGCGGGAGAGATACGCAGTATTTT. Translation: CASSPRTSGRDTQYF.

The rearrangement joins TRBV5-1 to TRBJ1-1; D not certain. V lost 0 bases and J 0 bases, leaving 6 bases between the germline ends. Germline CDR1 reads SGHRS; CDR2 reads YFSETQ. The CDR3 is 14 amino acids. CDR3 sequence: CASSLDGVNTEAFF. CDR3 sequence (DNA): TGCGCCAGCAGCTTGGACGGAGTGAACACTGAAGCTTTCTTT.

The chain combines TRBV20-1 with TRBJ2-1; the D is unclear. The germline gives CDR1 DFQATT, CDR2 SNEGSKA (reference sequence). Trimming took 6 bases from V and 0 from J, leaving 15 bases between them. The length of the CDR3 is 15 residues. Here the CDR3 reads CSAVDGSSSYNEQFF. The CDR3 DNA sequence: TGCAGTGCCGTGGACGGTTCTAGCTCCTACAATGAGCAGTTCTTC.

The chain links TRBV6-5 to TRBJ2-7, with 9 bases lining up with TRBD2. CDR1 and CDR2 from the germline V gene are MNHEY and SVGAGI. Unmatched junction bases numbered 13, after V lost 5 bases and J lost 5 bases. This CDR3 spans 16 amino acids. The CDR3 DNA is TGTGCCAGCAGTACTCCTATTAGCGGGAGCCGGGACGAGCAGTACTTC. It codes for CASSTPISGSRDEQYF.

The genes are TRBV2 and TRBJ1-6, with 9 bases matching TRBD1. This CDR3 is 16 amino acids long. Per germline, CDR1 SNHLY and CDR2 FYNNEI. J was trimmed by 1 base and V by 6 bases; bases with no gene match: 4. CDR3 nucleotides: TGTGCCAGCAGGTCGGACAGGGGATCCTATAATTCACCCCTCCACTTT. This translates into CASRSDRGSYNSPLHF.

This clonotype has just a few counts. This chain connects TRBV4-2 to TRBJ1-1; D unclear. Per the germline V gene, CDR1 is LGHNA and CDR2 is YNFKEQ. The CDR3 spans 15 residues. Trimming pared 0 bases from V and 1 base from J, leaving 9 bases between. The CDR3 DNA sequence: TGTGCCAGCAGCCAAGACCCCCGGGGGAACACTGAAGCTTTCTTT. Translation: CASSQDPRGNTEAFF.

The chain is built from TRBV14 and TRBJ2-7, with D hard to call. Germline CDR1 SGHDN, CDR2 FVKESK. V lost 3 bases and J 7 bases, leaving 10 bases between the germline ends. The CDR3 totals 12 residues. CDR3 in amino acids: CASSHDLREQYF. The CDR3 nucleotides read TGTGCCAGCAGCCATGACCTACGGGAGCAGTACTTC.

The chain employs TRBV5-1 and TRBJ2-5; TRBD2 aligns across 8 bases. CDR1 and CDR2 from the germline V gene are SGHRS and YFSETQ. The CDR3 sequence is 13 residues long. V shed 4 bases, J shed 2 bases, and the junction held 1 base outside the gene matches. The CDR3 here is CASSTSGQETQYF. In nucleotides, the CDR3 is TGCGCCAGCAGCACTAGCGGACAAGAGACCCAGTACTTC.

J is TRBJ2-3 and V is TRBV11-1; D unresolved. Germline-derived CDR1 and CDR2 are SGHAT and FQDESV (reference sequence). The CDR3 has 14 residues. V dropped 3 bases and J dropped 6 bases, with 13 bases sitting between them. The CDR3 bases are TGTGCCAGCAGCTTCTCTAGTCTCGGGGATACGCAGTATTTT. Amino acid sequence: CASSFSSLGDTQYF.

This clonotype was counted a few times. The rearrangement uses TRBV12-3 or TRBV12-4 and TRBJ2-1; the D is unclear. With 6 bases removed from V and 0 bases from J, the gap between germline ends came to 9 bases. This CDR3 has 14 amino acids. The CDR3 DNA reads TGTGCCAGCAGCTCTCAAAGCTCCTACAATGAGCAGTTCTTC. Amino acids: CASSSQSSYNEQFF.

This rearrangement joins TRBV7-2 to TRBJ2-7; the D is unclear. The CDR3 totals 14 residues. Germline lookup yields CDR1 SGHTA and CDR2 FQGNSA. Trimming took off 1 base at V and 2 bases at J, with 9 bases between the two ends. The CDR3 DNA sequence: TGTGCCAGCAGCTTAGACGGCGGTACCTACGAGCAGTACTTC. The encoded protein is CASSLDGGTYEQYF.

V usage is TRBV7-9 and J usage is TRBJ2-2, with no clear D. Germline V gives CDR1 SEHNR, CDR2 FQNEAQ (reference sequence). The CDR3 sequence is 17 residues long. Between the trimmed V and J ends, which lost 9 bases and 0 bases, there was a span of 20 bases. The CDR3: CASTGTLRTANTGELFF. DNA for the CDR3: TGTGCCAGTACGGGTACATTACGAACCGCGAACACCGGGGAGCTGTTTTTT.

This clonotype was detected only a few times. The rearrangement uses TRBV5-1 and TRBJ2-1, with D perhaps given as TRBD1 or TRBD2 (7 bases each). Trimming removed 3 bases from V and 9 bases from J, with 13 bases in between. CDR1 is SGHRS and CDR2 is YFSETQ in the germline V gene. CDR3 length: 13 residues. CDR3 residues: CASSSTGEGEQFF. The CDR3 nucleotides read TGCGCCAGCAGCTCCACAGGGGAGGGTGAGCAGTTCTTC.

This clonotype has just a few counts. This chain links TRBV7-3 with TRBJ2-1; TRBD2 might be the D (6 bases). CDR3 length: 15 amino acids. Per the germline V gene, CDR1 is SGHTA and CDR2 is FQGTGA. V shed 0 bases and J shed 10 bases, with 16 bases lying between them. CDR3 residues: CASSLTRSMGGEQFF. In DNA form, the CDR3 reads TGTGCCAGCAGCTTAACGAGGTCAATGGGGGGAGAGCAGTTCTTC. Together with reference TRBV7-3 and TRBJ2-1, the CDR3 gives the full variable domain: GAGVSQTPSNKVTEKGKYVELRCDPISGHTALYWYRQSLGQGPEFLIYFQGTGAADDSGLPNDRFFAVRPEGSVSTLKIQRTERGDSAVYLCASSLTRSMGGEQFFGPGTRLTVL.

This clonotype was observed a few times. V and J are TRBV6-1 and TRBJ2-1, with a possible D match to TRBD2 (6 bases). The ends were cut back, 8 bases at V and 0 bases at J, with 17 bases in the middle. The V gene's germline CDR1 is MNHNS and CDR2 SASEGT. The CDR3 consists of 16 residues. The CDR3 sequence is CASAGRQRNSYNEQFF. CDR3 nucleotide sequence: TGTGCCAGCGCGGGACGACAACGAAACTCCTACAATGAGCAGTTCTTC.

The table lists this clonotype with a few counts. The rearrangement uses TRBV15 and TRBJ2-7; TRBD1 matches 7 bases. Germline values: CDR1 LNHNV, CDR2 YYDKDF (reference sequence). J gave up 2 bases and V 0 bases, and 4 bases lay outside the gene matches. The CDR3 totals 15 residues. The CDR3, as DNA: TGTGCCACCAGCAGAGATGGGACAGAGGCCTACGAGCAGTACTTC. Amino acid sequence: CATSRDGTEAYEQYF.

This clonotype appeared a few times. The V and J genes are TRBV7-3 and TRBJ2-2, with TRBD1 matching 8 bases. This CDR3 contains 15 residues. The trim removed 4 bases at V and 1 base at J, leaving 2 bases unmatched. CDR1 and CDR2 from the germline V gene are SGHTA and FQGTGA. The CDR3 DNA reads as TGTGCCAGCAGCTCAGGGGGCGGGAACACCGGGGAGCTGTTTTTT. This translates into CASSSGGGNTGELFF.

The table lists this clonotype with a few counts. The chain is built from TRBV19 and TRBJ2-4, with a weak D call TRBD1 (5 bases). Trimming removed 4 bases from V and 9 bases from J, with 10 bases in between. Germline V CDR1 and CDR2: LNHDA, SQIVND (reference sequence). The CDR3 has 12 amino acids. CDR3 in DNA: TGTGCCAGTAGTACCCAGGGCCCCATTCAGTACTTC. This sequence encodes CASSTQGPIQYF.

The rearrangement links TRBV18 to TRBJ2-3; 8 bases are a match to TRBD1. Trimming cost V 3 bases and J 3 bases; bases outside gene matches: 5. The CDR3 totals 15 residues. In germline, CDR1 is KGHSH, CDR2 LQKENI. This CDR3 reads CASSPRNRGTDTQYF. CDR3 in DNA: TGTGCCAGCTCACCCCGGAACAGGGGGACAGATACGCAGTATTTT.